The present T cell receptor (beta chain) was sequenced within a study of glioma-infiltrating T cells after dendritic cell vaccination (dated by TCRdb to the mid-2010s). For the wider study: A cohort of approximately 15 glioblastoma patients from Phase I and II dendritic cell vaccination trials was included, of whom 9 were newly diagnosed and 6 had recurrent disease. Between 2003 and 2012, the patients were given dendritic cell vaccination pulsed with autologous tumor lysate. The vaccine consisted of monocyte-derived dendritic cells cultured about 7 days with IL-4 and GM-CSF, then pulsed overnight with autologous tumor lysate. Each patient was given three intradermal dendritic cell vaccine injections, spaced two weeks apart, in the arm below the axilla. Tumor-infiltrating lymphocyte content was quantified and tumor and blood repertoires were compared in dendritic cell-vaccinated glioblastoma patients by deep sequencing of TCR beta CDR3 regions. Survival after dendritic cell vaccination was correlated with TCR sequencing metrics, including TIL content and tumor-blood repertoire overlap.

Using the immunoSEQ assay, TCRB CDR3 regions were amplified from about 1.9 micrograms of genomic DNA, or from all available DNA when less than that was on hand. The multiplex PCR employed 60 forward primers targeting TCR V beta segments and 13 reverse primers targeting J beta segments. To estimate reads per starting template, synthetic control templates were spiked into each sample at limiting dilution. Reads of 87 bp were generated by sequencing on the Illumina HiSeq System. On the authors' methods: PCR and sequencing errors were removed by a nearest neighbor algorithm that merged closely related sequences. TCR overlap was defined as the percentage of unique tumor TCR beta sequences that were also found in the peripheral blood of the same patient. Entries here come from immuneACCESS through TCRdb and include only in-frame sequences with V and J called. Some clones fail to appear in such tables; in the studies checked, an unresolved V gene covers under half of the shortfall, and the cause of the remainder is unknown. V and J calls and clone size are given by that table; D and trimming were obtained from the DNA. A total of 98,000 or so clones appear in this sample, roughly 80% of them only once. The top ten hold 5.4% of the sample.

Read against the paper, the sample's time point label means: after dendritic cell vaccination, including at tumor progression/relapse. Patients were selected for having adequate residual fresh-frozen tumor tissue and more than two years of available survival data. None of the glioblastoma patients carried an isocitrate dehydrogenase mutation, although molecular status otherwise varied. PBMC were collected before vaccination, two weeks after the third vaccination, and at tumor progression if tumor progression occurred. The Qiagen DNeasy Blood extraction Kit was used for extraction of genomic DNA. Study-wide findings and limitations: The cohort was small and heterogeneous, and full blood and tumor sets were available for few patients, with initial-recurrent tumor pairs available for even fewer patients. TCR clonality showed no direct relationship with survival, which suggests that a diverse polyclonal response may matter. The three-group TCR overlap response model was characterized as speculative, and prospective validation of the model was stated to be required. Longer time to progression and overall survival after dendritic cell vaccination were predicted by higher estimated pretreatment TIL content.

About this clone: Its target antigen remains unknown. No base quality information exists; no much larger clone differs at one position.

Trimming takes 2 bases from V and 4 bases from J, and the germline ends sit 15 bases apart. The CDR3 runs 16 amino acids, cysteine and phenylalanine included. Only the CDR3 region is kept as DNA, spanning 48 bases read in frame from base 1. Sequences MNHNY (CDR1) and SVGAGI (CDR2) are obtained from the germline V gene (reference sequence). The sequence was obtained from a human donor with glioblastoma. This specimen was blood, taken after dendritic cell vaccination. The chain uses TRBV6-6 and TRBJ1-5; TRBD1 is a possible D gene, resting on 6 matching bases. The DNA sequence reads TGTGCCAGCAGTTACCGAGGACAGCTTTCGAATCAGCCCCAGCATTTT. It encodes CASSYRGQLSNQPQHF.